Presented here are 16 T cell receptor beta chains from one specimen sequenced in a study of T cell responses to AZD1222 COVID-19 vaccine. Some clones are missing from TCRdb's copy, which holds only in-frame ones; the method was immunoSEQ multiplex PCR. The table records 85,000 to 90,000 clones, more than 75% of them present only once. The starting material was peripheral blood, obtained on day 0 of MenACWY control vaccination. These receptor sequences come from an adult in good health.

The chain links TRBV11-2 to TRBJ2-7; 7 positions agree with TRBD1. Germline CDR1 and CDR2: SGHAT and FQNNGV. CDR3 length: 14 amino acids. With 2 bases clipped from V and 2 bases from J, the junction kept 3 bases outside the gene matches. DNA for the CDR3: TGTGCCAGCAGCTTATACCAGGGGGCCTACGAGCAGTACTTC. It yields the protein CASSLYQGAYEQYF.

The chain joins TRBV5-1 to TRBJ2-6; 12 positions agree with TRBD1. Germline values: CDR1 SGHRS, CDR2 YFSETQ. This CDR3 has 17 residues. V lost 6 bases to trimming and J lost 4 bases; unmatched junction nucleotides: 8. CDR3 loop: CASNPGQGAPGANVLTF. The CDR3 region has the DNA TGCGCCAGCAACCCGGGACAGGGGGCGCCCGGGGCCAACGTCCTGACTTTC.

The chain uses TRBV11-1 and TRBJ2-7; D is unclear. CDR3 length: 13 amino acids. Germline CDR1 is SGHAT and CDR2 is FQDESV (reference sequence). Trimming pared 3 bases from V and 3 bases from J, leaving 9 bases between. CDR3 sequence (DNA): TGTGCCAGCAGCTTCGGTCAGATCTACGAGCAGTACTTC. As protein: CASSFGQIYEQYF.

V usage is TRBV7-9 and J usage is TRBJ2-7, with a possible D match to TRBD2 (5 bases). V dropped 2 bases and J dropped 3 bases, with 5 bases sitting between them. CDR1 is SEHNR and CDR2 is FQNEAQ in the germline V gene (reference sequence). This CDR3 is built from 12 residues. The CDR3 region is CASSLSGYEQYF. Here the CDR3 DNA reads TGTGCCAGCAGCTTAAGCGGCTACGAGCAGTACTTC.

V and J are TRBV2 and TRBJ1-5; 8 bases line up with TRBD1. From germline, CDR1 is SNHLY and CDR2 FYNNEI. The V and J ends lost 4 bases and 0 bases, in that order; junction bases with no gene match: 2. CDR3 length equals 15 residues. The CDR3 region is CASSVQGDSNQPQHF. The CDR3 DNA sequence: TGTGCCAGCAGTGTACAGGGGGATAGCAATCAGCCCCAGCATTTT.

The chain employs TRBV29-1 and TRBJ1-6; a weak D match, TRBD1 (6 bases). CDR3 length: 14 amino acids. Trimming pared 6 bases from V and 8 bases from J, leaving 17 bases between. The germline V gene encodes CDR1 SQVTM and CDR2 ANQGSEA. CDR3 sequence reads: CSVGEGGRDSPLHF. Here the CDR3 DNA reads TGCAGCGTGGGGGAGGGGGGGCGCGATTCACCCCTCCACTTT.

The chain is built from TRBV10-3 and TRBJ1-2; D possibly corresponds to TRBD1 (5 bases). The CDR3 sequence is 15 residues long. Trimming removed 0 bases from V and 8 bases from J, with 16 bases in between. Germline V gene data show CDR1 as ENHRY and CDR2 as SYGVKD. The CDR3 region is CAISESRDSNGGYTF. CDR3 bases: TGTGCCATCAGTGAGTCGAGAGACAGCAATGGGGGCTACACCTTC.

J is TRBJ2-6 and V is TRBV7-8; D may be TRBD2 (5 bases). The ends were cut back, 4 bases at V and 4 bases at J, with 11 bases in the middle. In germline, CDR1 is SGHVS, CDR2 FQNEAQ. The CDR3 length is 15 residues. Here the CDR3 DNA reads TGTGCCAGCAGCTACGGAGGAACAGGGGCCAACGTCCTGACTTTC. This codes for CASSYGGTGANVLTF.

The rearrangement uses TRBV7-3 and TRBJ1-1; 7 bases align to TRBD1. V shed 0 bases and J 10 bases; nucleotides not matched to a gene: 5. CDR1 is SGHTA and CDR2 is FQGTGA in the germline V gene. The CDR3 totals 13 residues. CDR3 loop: CASSLTKGGAAFF. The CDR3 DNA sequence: TGTGCCAGCAGCTTAACAAAAGGGGGCGCAGCTTTCTTT.

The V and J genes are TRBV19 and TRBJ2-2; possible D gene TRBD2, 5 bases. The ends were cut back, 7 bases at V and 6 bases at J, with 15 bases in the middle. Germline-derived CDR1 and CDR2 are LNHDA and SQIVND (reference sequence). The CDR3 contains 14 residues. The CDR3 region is CASTRLPGSGELFF. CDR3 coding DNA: TGTGCCAGTACGAGACTACCGGGGTCCGGGGAGCTGTTTTTT.

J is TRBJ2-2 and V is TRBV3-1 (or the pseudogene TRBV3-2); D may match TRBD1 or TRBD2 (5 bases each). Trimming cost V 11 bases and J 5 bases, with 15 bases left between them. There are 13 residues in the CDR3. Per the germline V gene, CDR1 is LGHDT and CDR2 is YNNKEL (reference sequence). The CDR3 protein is CAVSGSGTGELFF. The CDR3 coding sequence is TGTGCCGTTTCAGGGTCGGGAACCGGGGAGCTGTTTTTT.

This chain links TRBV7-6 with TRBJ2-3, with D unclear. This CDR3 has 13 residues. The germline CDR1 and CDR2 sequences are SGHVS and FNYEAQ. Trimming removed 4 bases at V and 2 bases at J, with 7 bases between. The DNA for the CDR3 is TGTGCCAGCAGCTCCGCGTCCACAGATACGCAGTATTTT. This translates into CASSSASTDTQYF. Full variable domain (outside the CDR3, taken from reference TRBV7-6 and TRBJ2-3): GAGVSQSPRYKVTKRGQDVALRCDPISGHVSLYWYRQALGQGPEFLTYFNYEAQQDKSGLPNDRFSAERPEGSISTLTIQRTEQRDSAMYRCASSSASTDTQYFGPGTRLTVL.

The CDR3 spells CASSFPAQETQYF. Written as DNA, the CDR3 is TGTGCCAGCAGCTTCCCCGCCCAAGAGACCCAGTACTTC. The chain couples TRBV5-8 to TRBJ2-5; D unresolved. V lost 2 bases to trimming and J lost 1 base, with 6 bases between them. Germline CDR1 SGHTS, CDR2 YDEGEE. The CDR3 length is 13 residues.

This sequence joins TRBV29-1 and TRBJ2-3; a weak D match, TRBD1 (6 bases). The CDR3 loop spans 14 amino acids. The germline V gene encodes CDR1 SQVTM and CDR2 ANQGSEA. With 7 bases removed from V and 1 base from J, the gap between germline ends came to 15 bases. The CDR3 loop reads CSAIDRRGTDTQYF. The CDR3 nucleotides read TGCAGCGCGATCGACAGGCGCGGCACAGATACGCAGTATTTT.

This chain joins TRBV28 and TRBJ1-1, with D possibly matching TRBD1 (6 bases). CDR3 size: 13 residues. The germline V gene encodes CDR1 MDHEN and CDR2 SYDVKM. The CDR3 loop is CAITGNPSPEAFF. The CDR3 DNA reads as TGTGCAATCACAGGGAACCCATCCCCTGAAGCTTTCTTT.

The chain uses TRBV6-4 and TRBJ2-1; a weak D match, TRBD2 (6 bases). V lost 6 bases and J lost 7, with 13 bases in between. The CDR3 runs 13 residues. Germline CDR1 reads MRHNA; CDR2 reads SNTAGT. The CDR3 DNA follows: TGTGCCAGCAGACAACCCGGGGGAAATGAGCAGTTCTTC. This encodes CASRQPGGNEQFF.